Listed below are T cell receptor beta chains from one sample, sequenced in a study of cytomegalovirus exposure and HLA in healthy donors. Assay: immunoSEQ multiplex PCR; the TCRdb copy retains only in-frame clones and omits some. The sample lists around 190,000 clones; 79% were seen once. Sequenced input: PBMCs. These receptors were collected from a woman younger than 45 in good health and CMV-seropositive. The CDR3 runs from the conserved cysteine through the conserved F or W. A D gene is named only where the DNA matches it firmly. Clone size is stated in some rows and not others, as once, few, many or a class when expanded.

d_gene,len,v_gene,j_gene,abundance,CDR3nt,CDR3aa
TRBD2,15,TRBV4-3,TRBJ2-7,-,TGCGCCAGCAGCCAAGACAGGACTAGCGAATACGAGCAGTACTTC,CASSQDRTSEYEQYF
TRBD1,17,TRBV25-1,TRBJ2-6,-,TGTGCCAGCAGTGACCGGACAGGACTCTCTGGGGCCAACGTCCTGACTTTC,CASSDRTGLSGANVLTF
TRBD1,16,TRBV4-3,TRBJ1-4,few,TGCGCCAGCAGCCAAGATACGGGACAGGGGGAAGAAAAACTGTTTTTT,CASSQDTGQGEEKLFF
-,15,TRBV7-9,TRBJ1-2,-,TGTGCCAGCAGCTTAACCTGGGGGGGTGGCTATGGCTACACCTTC,CASSLTWGGGYGYTF
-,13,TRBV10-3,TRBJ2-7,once,TGTGCCATCTCTAGCAAAGGGGGCTACGAGCAGTACTTC,CAISSKGGYEQYF
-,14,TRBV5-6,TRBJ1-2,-,TGTGCCAGCAGCTTGGATTCAGGGGCCTATGGCTACACCTTC,CASSLDSGAYGYTF
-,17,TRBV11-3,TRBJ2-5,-,TGTGCCAGCAGCTTAGGTGTTGTGGGAGGCCCTCAAGAGACCCAGTACTTC,CASSLGVVGGPQETQYF
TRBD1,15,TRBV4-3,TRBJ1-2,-,TGCGCCAGCAGCCAAGGCAACCAGGGGGGATATCGCTACACCTTC,CASSQGNQGGYRYTF
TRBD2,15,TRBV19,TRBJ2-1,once,TGTGCCAGTAGTTCTAGCGGGCGTTCCTACAATGAGCAGTTCTTC,CASSSSGRSYNEQFF
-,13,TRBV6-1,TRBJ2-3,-,TGTGCCAGCGGGCAGGGCGACACAGATACGCAGTATTTT,CASGQGDTDTQYF
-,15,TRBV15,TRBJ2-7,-,TGTGCCACCAAGGTCGAACAGGGGGGGATATACGAGCAGTACTTC,CATKVEQGGIYEQYF
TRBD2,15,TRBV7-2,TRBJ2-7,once,TGTGCCAGCAGCCTCCTAGCGGGAGGTCTCTACGAGCAGTACTTC,CASSLLAGGLYEQYF
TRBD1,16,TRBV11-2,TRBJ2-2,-,TGTGCCAGCAGCTTAGAAACAGGGGGCTACACCGGGGAGCTGTTTTTT,CASSLETGGYTGELFF
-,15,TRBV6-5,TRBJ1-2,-,TGTGCCAGCAGTTACTCGTCATCAGGGAACTATGGCTACACCTTC,CASSYSSSGNYGYTF
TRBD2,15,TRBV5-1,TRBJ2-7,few,TGCGCCAGCAGCACTATTAGCGGGGGGGATTACGAGCAGTACTTC,CASSTISGGDYEQYF
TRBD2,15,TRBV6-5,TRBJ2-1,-,TGTGCCAGCAGTTACTCCTCGGGACTAGAGTATGAGCAGTTCTTC,CASSYSSGLEYEQFF
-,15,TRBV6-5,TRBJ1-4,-,TGTGCCAGCAGTACAACGCCCCGGACAGTAGAAAAACTGTTTTTT,CASSTTPRTVEKLFF
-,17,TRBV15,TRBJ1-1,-,TGTGCCACCAGCTCGCATAATTCAGTAGGAGCTAACACTGAAGCTTTCTTT,CATSSHNSVGANTEAFF
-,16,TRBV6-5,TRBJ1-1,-,TGTGCCAGCAGTTACGGGCAGGGGATTGGGAACACTGAAGCTTTCTTT,CASSYGQGIGNTEAFF
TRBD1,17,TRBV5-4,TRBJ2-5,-,TGTGCCAGCAGCTTCCGTGGACAGGGGGCGCGTCTAGAGACCCAGTACTTC,CASSFRGQGARLETQYF
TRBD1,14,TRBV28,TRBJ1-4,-,TGTGCCAGCAGTTTGGGGCCAGGGGGGGAAAAACTGTTTTTT,CASSLGPGGEKLFF
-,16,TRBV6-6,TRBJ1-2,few,TGTGCCAGCAGTTACTCAACAGGACGGACTAACTATGGCTACACCTTC,CASSYSTGRTNYGYTF
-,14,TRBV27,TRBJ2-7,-,TGTGCCAGCAGCCCTAGCAGTGCGACCTACGAGCAGTACTTC,CASSPSSATYEQYF
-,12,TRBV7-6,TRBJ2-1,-,TGTGCCAGCAGCTTAGTCAACAATGAGCAGTTCTTC,CASSLVNNEQFF
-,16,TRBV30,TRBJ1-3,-,TGTGCCTGGAGTGTACTCTCGGGTTTCTCCGGAAACACCATATATTTT,CAWSVLSGFSGNTIYF
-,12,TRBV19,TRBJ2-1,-,TGTGCCAGTAGACCCGTAGGGGGTGAGCAGTTCTTC,CASRPVGGEQFF
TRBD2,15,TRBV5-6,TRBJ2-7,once,TGTGCCAGCAGCTTGGGGACTAGCGGGAGTCACGAGCAGTACTTC,CASSLGTSGSHEQYF
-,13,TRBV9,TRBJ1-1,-,TGTGCCAGCAGCGTAGGTATGAACACTGAAGCTTTCTTT,CASSVGMNTEAFF
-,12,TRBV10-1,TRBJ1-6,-,TGCGCCAGCAGTGCTTATAATTCACCCCTCCACTTT,CASSAYNSPLHF
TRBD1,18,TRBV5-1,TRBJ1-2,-,TGCGCCAGCAGCTTGACCGGGACAGGGGCGGCCCGCTATGTTGGCTACACCTTC,CASSLTGTGAARYVGYTF
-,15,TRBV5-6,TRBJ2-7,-,TGTGCCAGCAGCTTCCGACAACTGGTCACCTACGAGCAGTACTTC,CASSFRQLVTYEQYF
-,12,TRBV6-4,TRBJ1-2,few,TGTGCCAGCAGTGACAGGGGCTATGGCTACACCTTC,CASSDRGYGYTF
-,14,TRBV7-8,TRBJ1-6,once,TGTGCCAGCAGCTTTCCACTAGCGGATTCACCCCTCCACTTT,CASSFPLADSPLHF
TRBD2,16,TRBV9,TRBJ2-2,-,TGTGCCAGCAGCGTAGCGACTAGCGGGGGGGCCGGGGAGCTGTTTTTT,CASSVATSGGAGELFF
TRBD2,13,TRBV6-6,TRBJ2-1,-,TGTGCCAGCAGATACGGGACTAGCGGGGGTTGGTTCTTC,CASRYGTSGGWFF
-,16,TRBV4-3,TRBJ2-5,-,TGCGCCAGCAGCCAAGATAGGGGTTTAGCATGGGAGACCCAGTACTTC,CASSQDRGLAWETQYF
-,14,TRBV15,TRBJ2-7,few,TGTGCCACCAGCCGAACGAGATCTACCTACGAGCAGTACTTC,CATSRTRSTYEQYF
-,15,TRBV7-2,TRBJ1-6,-,TGTGCCAGCAGCTTAGTAGTCCTACCCCATTCACCCCTCCACTTT,CASSLVVLPHSPLHF
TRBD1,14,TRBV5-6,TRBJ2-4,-,TGTGCCAGCAGCTTGGAAACAGGGGGGAACATTCAGTACTTC,CASSLETGGNIQYF
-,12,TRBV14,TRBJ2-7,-,TGTGCCAGCAGCCAAGGTATTTACGAGCAGTACTTC,CASSQGIYEQYF
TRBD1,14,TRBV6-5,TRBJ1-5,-,TGTGCCAGCAGTTTAGGGGGCGCCCATCAGCCCCAGCATTTT,CASSLGGAHQPQHF
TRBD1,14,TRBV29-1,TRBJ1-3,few,TGCAGCGTCCGGACAGGAGGCTCTGGAAACACCATATATTTT,CSVRTGGSGNTIYF
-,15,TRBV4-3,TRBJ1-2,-,TGCGCCAGCAGCCAAGATATCGGTCTTAACTATGGCTACACCTTC,CASSQDIGLNYGYTF
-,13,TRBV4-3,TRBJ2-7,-,TGCGCCAGCAGCTCAGGGGCTAGGGGCGAGCAGTACTTC,CASSSGARGEQYF
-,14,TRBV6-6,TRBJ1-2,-,TGTGCCAGCCTCCGGCCCCAGGGGTCCTATGGCTACACCTTC,CASLRPQGSYGYTF
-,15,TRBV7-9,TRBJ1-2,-,TGTGCCAGCAGCTTAGACAGGAATCCCTTCTATGGCTACACCTTC,CASSLDRNPFYGYTF
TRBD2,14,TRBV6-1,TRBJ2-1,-,TGTGCCAGCAGTGAATCCCCGGTACAGCGGGAGAAGTTCTTC,CASSESPVQREKFF
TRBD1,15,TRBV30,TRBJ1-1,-,TGTGCCTGGAGTGTACTCCCAGGGGGCAACACTGAAGCTTTCTTT,CAWSVLPGGNTEAFF
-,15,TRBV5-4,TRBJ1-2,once,TGTGCCAGCCAGCCTACCATGGGAGTTGGCTATGGCTACACCTTC,CASQPTMGVGYGYTF
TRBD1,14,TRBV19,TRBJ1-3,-,TGTGCCAGTAGTAAGACAGGGACTGGAAACACCATATATTTT,CASSKTGTGNTIYF
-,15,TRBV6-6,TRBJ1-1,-,TGTGCCAGCACTATGTCCGGAGGACGGGAGACTGAAGCTTTCTTT,CASTMSGGRETEAFF
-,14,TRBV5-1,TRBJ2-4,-,TGCGCCAGCAGCTTCAGTCTTTTGAGGGACATTCAGTACTTC,CASSFSLLRDIQYF
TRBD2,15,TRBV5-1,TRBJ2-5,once,TGCGCCAGCAGCTCTATGACGGGAGGGCAAGAGACCCAGTACTTC,CASSSMTGGQETQYF
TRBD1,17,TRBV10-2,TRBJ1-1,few,TGCGCCAGCAGTGATCTTGGACAGGGAGCCATGAACACTGAAGCTTTCTTT,CASSDLGQGAMNTEAFF
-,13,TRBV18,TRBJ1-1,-,TGTGCCAGCTCACCTTCCCGCGGGGCTGAAGCTTTCTTT,CASSPSRGAEAFF
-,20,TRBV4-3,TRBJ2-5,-,TGCGCCAGCAGCCAAGGAGGACTAACTAGGGCGGTACGATACCAAGAGACCCAGTACTTC,CASSQGGLTRAVRYQETQYF
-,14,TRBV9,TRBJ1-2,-,TGTGCCAGCAGCCCCTCCCCAGGGGATAGGGGCTACACCTTC,CASSPSPGDRGYTF